This TCR beta chain was sequenced in a study of cytomegalovirus exposure and HLA in healthy donors. The PCR used 60 Vbeta and 13 Jbeta primers. Sequencing used immunoSEQ multiplex PCR; TCRdb keeps in-frame clones, though not all of them. This table lists more than 40,000 clones. Healthy donors of bone marrow made up the group. Although they were nominally healthy when sampled, donors likely had unrecorded immune exposures. Germline loops: CDR1 SGDLS, CDR2 YYNGEE. The CDR3 runs to 14 residues. V lost 2 bases to trimming and J lost 0 bases, with 9 bases between them. This TCR was recovered from a man aged 35 to 55 in good health and CMV-seropositive. This rearrangement joins TRBV9 to TRBJ2-7; D is perhaps TRBD2 (6 bases). What was sequenced was PBMCs. The CDR3 DNA is TGTGCCAGCAGCGTCGGCGGGAACTCCTACGAGCAGTACTTC. The encoded protein is CASSVGGNSYEQYF.